Listed below are T cell receptor beta chains from one sample, sequenced in a study of CD8+CD57+ T cells in acquired aplastic anemia. TCRdb re-called the reads with MiXCR, one entry per CDR3 protein. This table has some 140,000 distinct CDR3 sequences, about 50% appearing once. Input material: sorted CD4+, CD8+, or CD8+CD57+ T cells (not recorded which) from PBMCs. These receptors were collected from a human donor with aplastic anemia. Both conserved end residues are part of each CDR3. The D gene is left open where the match is weak. A clone size is listed for some rows: how often the clone was seen (once, few, many), or a class if it is expanded.

>.|TRBJ1-1|TRBD1|TRBV4-1
CASSQGGGRGLSEAFF
TGCGCCAGCAGCCAAGGCGGGGGCAGGGGGCTGTCTGAAGCTTTCTTT
>many|TRBJ1-2|.|TRBV6-1
CASSQRDNRRGYTF
TGTGCCAGCAGCCAAAGGGACAACCGACGTGGCTACACCTTC
>.|TRBJ1-2|.|TRBV12-3/TRBV12-4
CASSFPLVGGYTF
TGTGCCAGCAGTTTTCCCTTGGTGGGCGGCTACACCTTC
>.|TRBJ2-7|TRBD2|TRBV20-1
CSARGWLAGGPSYEQYF
TGCAGTGCAAGAGGGTGGCTAGCGGGAGGGCCGTCCTACGAGCAGTACTTC
>.|TRBJ1-4|.|TRBV19
CASKRAPGEKLFF
TGTGCCAGTAAAAGGGCGCCCGGTGAAAAACTGTTTTTT
>.|TRBJ2-7|TRBD2|TRBV6-1
CASSGGANEQYF
TGTGCCAGTAGCGGGGGGGCAAATGAGCAGTACTTC
>many|TRBJ2-3|TRBD1|TRBV4-3
CASSQDLVDRSTDTQYF
TGCGCCAGCAGCCAAGATCTTGTGGACAGGAGCACAGATACGCAGTATTTT
>.|TRBJ1-1|.|TRBV27
CASSLGPVNTEAFF
TGTGCCAGCAGTTTAGGACCGGTGAACACTGAAGCTTTCTTT
>few|TRBJ2-5|TRBD2|TRBV2
CASSEESGGETQYF
TGTGCCAGCAGTGAAGAGTCGGGAGGAGAGACCCAGTACTTC
>.|TRBJ1-5|TRBD1|TRBV10-2
CASSSGTGVNQPQHF
TGCGCCAGCAGCTCCGGGACAGGGGTCAATCAGCCCCAGCATTTT
>few|TRBJ2-5|.|TRBV7-8
CASSLGGQRETQYF
TGTGCCAGCAGCTTAGGGGGGCAGAGAGAGACCCAGTACTTC
>many|TRBJ2-7|.|TRBV5-1
CASREDRLNYEQYF
TGCGCCAGCAGGGAGGACAGACTGAACTACGAGCAGTACTTC
>.|TRBJ2-4|TRBD1|TRBV29-1
CSVGGGTGPTKNIQYF
TGCAGCGTTGGGGGGGGGACAGGGCCTACCAAAAACATTCAGTACTTC
>.|TRBJ1-1|TRBD1|TRBV29-1
CSTRQGANTEAFF
TGCAGCACTCGACAGGGGGCAAACACTGAAGCTTTCTTT
>many|TRBJ1-5|.|TRBV7-9
CASSSEGDSNQPQHF
TGTGCCAGCAGCTCAGAAGGGGATAGCAATCAGCCCCAGCATTTT
>.|TRBJ2-7|TRBD2|TRBV13
CASSLSLAGAYGEQYF
TGTGCCAGCAGCTTATCACTAGCGGGAGCCTACGGCGAGCAGTACTTC
>.|TRBJ1-5|.|TRBV5-5
CASSLGVYSNQPQHF
TGTGCCAGCAGCTTGGGCGTTTATAGCAATCAGCCCCAGCATTTT
>.|TRBJ1-5|TRBD1|TRBV24-1
CATSGTGVGNQPQHF
TGTGCCACCAGTGGCACAGGGGTGGGCAATCAGCCCCAGCATTTT
>many|TRBJ2-1|.|TRBV19
CASMVVGRGGNEQFF
TGTGCCAGTATGGTCGTGGGCCGCGGCGGGAATGAGCAGTTCTTC
>.|TRBJ1-4|.|TRBV15
CATSMNHNEKLFF
TGTGCCACCAGCATGAACCACAATGAAAAACTGTTTTTT
>once|TRBJ1-4|.|TRBV25-1
CASSDIRPLTNEKLFF
TGTGCCAGCAGTGATATCCGGCCACTGACTAATGAAAAACTGTTTTTT
>.|TRBJ2-7|TRBD2|TRBV20-1
CSAPPSREAYEQYF
TGCAGTGCTCCTCCGTCCCGGGAGGCCTACGAGCAGTACTTC
>many|TRBJ1-5|.|TRBV5-5
CASSFQGGGNQPQHF
TGTGCCAGCAGCTTTCAAGGTGGCGGCAATCAGCCCCAGCATTTT
>.|TRBJ1-5|.|TRBV19
CASSIDRRWQPQHF
TGTGCCAGTAGTATCGACAGGCGGTGGCAGCCCCAGCATTTT
>many|TRBJ1-2|.|TRBV6-1
CASSAPTSFYGYTF
TGTGCCAGCAGTGCTCCTACTTCCTTCTATGGCTACACCTTC
>.|TRBJ2-5|TRBD2|TRBV9
CASSGTSGGQTQYF
TGTGCCAGCAGCGGGACTAGCGGGGGACAGACCCAGTACTTC
>.|TRBJ2-5|.|TRBV10-1
CASSESGFCAGLGGRDQETQYF
TGCGCCAGCAGTGAGTCGGGTTTTTGTGCGGGGCTCGGGGGCCGTGACCAAGAGACCCAGTACTTC
>.|TRBJ2-7|.|TRBV6-6
CASSYSLSREQYF
TGTGCCAGCAGTTACAGCCTTTCTCGCGAGCAGTACTTC
>.|TRBJ1-2|.|TRBV2
CASSERGGAYGYTF
TGTGCCAGCAGTGAAAGGGGAGGAGCCTATGGCTACACCTTC
>many|TRBJ2-1|.|TRBV29-1
CSAWGYNEQFF
TGCAGCGCCTGGGGGTACAATGAGCAGTTCTTC
>many|TRBJ1-2|.|TRBV9
CASSVDRAGGDDGYTF
TGTGCCAGCAGCGTAGATAGGGCTGGGGGAGACGATGGCTACACCTTC
>many|TRBJ2-7|.|TRBV4-2
CASSRSGLGDNPTRQYF
TGTGCCAGCAGCCGGAGTGGTCTAGGGGACAATCCTACGAGGCAGTACTTC
>few|TRBJ2-5|.|TRBV18
CASSLRGAGGETQYF
TGTGCCAGCTCACTGAGGGGCGCCGGTGGAGAGACCCAGTACTTC
>.|TRBJ1-1|.|TRBV7-8
CASRGNNLAFF
TGTGCCAGCAGGGGAAATAACTTAGCTTTCTTT
>.|TRBJ2-3|TRBD1|TRBV29-1
CSGTGVIGDTQYF
TGCAGCGGGACAGGGGTAATTGGAGATACGCAGTATTTT
>few|TRBJ1-1|.|TRBV27
CASSLFSRGRRGTEAFF
TGTGCCAGCAGTTTATTTTCTCGAGGCCGGAGGGGCACTGAAGCTTTCTTT
>few|TRBJ2-1|TRBD2|TRBV7-6
CASSPRTSGDDEQFF
TGTGCCAGCAGCCCGCGGACTAGCGGGGACGATGAGCAGTTCTTC